This T cell receptor (beta chain) was found in a study of CD8 T cells in ankylosing spondylitis. One entry per CDR3 protein, called by TCRdb with MiXCR from the 5' RACE reads. This table holds hundreds of thousands of distinct CDR3 sequences, about 25% found once. The CDR3 totals 14 residues. V dropped 8 bases and J dropped 3 bases, with 13 bases sitting between them. Study-wide findings and caveats: It appeared that ankylosing spondylitis blood was characterized by a TCR beta motif of about 8 highly homologous variants.

Points on this clonotype: The antigen is not known.

The TCR originated in a male donor with ankylosing spondylitis. Sequences were obtained from blood, either unsorted or a sorted T cell fraction (not recorded which). The chain uses TRBV12-3 or TRBV12-4 and TRBJ1-4; D is undetermined. The CDR3 region is CASLEGASNEKLFF. In DNA, the CDR3 is TGTGCCAGCCTAGAGGGTGCCTCTAATGAAAAACTGTTTTTT.